This T cell receptor beta chain was recovered during a study of a mutant IDH1 vaccine in newly diagnosed glioma. Study as a whole: Before enrollment, the patients had been treated with radiotherapy alone, temozolomide alone, or both together. Most of them had received both. Regarding the study as a whole: No link was apparently found between pseudoprogression and changes in top peripheral T cell clonotypes.

This table comes from immunoSEQ multiplex PCR, and its TCRdb copy is limited to in-frame clones, with some not included. In the table there are tens of thousands of clones, approximately 92% of which are singletons. This CDR3 comprises 16 residues. Germline V CDR1 and CDR2: LNHDA, SQIVND (reference sequence). The ends lost 5 bases at V and 1 base at J; junction bases unmatched: 7. Worth noting for this clone: What it binds is unknown.

Documented time point: baseline, week 1 (first vaccination visit). Treatment denoted: pre-vaccination baseline after standard-of-care therapy. The source was PBMCs, collected from a glioma patient treated with radiotherapy, temozolomide or both. The chain links TRBV19 to TRBJ2-1, with 8 bases lining up with TRBD1. The receptor comes from a man aged 45-60 years with glioma. DNA for the CDR3: TGTGCCAGTAGTCCCGGGACAGGCGGATCCTACAATGAGCAGTTCTTC. The encoded protein is CASSPGTGGSYNEQFF.